This record looks at one TCR beta chain sequence and its context. Antigen: not known. The data stem from a study of T cells expressing NK-cell markers. Study outcomes and limitations: For about six donors, the dominant NKG2C+ clonotypes made up about 1.0-8% of their CD8+ T cells.

This CDR3 is 17 amino acids long. Germline CDR1 KGHDR, CDR2 SFDVKD. Scientists made TCR beta cDNA using 5'RACE template switching with UMIs. From its re-call of the 5' RACE reads, TCRdb lists each CDR3 protein once, without DNA. This repertoire comprises about 430,000 distinct CDR3 sequences; its ten largest clones make up under 1.5%. This sequence originates from a woman aged 50 to 60 in good health. The rearrangement uses TRBV24-1 and TRBJ2-1; TCRdb reports TRBD1, a call that lacks DNA to check it against. The sequencing input was blood T cells: a sorted CD56 or NKG2C T cell subset, CD4+ or CD8+ T cells, or bulk PBMC T cells (not recorded which). The CDR3 sequence is CATSGLDRDSSYNEQFF.